Here is one T cell receptor beta chain with its context. Its antigen is not identified. Germline V gene sequence: CDR1 DFQATT, CDR2 SNEGSKA (reference sequence). The ends lost 5 bases at V and 7 bases at J; junction bases unmatched: 0. The CDR3 is 13 amino acids. With a J-beta primer mix and a sample-barcoded 5' primer, a second PCR ran about 7 to 12 cycles. TCRdb re-analysed the 5' RACE reads in MiXCR, keeping a single row per CDR3 protein. The sample yields about 580,000 distinct CDR3 sequences, around 48% seen once. This specimen belongs to a study of blood T cells in healthy people across ages. Study-level findings and limits: TCR beta diversity tracked closely with naive T cell percentage. Any conclusive comparison of naive versus antigen-experienced cells was prevented by using unsorted PBMCs.

The rearrangement uses TRBV20-1 and TRBJ2-1; 15 bases align to TRBD2. Sequenced input: blood. This TCR came from an elderly man in good health. The CDR3 nucleotides are TGCAGTGCTGGGACTAGCGGGAGGAATGAGCAGTTCTTC. Residues: CSAGTSGRNEQFF.